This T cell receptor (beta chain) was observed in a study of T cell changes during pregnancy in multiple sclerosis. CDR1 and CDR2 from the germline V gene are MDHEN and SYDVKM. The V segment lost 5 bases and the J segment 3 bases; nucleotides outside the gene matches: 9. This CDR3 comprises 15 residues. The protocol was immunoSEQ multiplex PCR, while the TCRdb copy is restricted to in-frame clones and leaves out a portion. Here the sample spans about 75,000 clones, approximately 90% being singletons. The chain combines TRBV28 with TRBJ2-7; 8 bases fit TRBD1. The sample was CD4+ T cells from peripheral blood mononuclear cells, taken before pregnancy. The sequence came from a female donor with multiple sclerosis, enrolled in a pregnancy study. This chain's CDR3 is CASSVPGTGFYEQYF. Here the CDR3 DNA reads TGTGCCAGCAGTGTACCCGGGACAGGATTCTACGAGCAGTACTTC.